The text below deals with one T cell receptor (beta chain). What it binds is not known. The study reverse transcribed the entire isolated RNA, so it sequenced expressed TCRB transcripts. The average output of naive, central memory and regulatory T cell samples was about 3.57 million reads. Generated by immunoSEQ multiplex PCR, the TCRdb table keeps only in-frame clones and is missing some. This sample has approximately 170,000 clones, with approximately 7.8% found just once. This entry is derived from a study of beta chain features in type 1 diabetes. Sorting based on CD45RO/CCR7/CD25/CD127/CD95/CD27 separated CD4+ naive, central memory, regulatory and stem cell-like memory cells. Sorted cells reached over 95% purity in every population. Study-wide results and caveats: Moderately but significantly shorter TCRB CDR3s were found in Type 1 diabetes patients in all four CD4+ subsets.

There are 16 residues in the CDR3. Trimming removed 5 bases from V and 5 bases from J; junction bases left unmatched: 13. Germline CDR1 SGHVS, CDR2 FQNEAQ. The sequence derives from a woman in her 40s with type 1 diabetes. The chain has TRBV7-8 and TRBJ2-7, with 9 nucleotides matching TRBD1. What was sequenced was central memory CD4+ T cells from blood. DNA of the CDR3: TGTGCCAGCAGCCCTCGACCCCCGGGACAGGGCGACGAGCAGTACTTC. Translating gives CASSPRPPGQGDEQYF.